The following is a TCR beta chain sequence with its context. The data were taken from a study of T cells after yellow fever vaccination. A process of 5'RACE template switching, which added a universal primer site and UMIs, was used to make TCR cDNA. TCRdb re-called the 5' RACE reads through MiXCR, storing one row per CDR3 protein. The table records about 500,000 distinct CDR3 sequences, about a sixth of them present only once. With V trimmed by 6 bases and J by 3 bases, 4 bases remained unmatched. CDR1 SQVTM and CDR2 ANQGSEA come from the germline V gene. The CDR3 sequence is 12 residues long. The TCR originated in a man between 18 and 29 years old who received the YFV17D yellow fever vaccine. The material was PBMCs, obtained 5 days after the first yellow fever vaccination. V gene TRBV29-1 combines with J gene TRBJ2-7; 8 bases are a match to TRBD2. The CDR3 nucleotides are TGCAGCGTGAGGGCGGGGGGCTACGAGCAGTACTTC. Residues: CSVRAGGYEQYF.